The rows below give T cell receptor beta chains drawn from one sample of a study of OX40 agonist ivuxolimab in advanced cancers. Sequenced by immunoSEQ multiplex PCR; TCRdb stores in-frame clones only, minus some. The profile shows 90,000 to 100,000 clones, nearly 90% of them singletons. This sample comprised CD4+ or CD8+ T cells sorted from blood, obtained in a trial of the OX40 agonist ivuxolimab. The receptor set was obtained from an adult with an advanced solid tumor such as melanoma, head and neck, liver or kidney cancer. Each CDR3 is given with its conserved first and last residue. The D gene is left open where the match is weak. Size is stated for part of the rows, as once, few or many counts, or as a class when the clone is expanded.

d_call j_call clone_size v_call cdr3_aa cdr3_nt
NA TRBJ2-1 NA TRBV20-1 CSVLAQSAQFF TGCAGTGTCCTTGCTCAATCCGCCCAGTTCTTC
TRBD1 TRBJ1-6 NA TRBV5-1 CASSLRTGRNSPLHF TGCGCCAGCAGCTTAAGGACAGGCCGAAATTCACCCCTCCACTTT
NA TRBJ1-5 NA TRBV4-1 CASSQPQETGQPQHF TGCGCCAGCAGCCAGCCGCAAGAGACGGGTCAGCCCCAGCATTTT
TRBD2 TRBJ2-1 NA TRBV7-9 CASSLGLAGVKSYNEQFF TGTGCCAGCAGCTTAGGACTAGCGGGGGTCAAATCCTACAATGAGCAGTTCTTC
NA TRBJ1-3 NA TRBV6-5 CASSSLLGGSGNTIYF TGTGCCAGCAGTTCACTCCTGGGGGGCTCTGGAAACACCATATATTTT
TRBD1 TRBJ1-6 few TRBV5-4 CASRGTGNNSPLHF TGTGCCAGCAGGGGGACAGGGAATAATTCACCCCTCCACTTT
NA TRBJ2-2 NA TRBV7-8 CASSLDSWNTGELFF TGTGCCAGCAGCTTAGACTCTTGGAACACCGGGGAGCTGTTTTTT
TRBD1 TRBJ1-2 once TRBV2 CASSLQGAQGYTF TGTGCCAGCAGCCTACAGGGGGCGCAAGGCTACACCTTC
NA TRBJ2-7 NA TRBV5-1 CASSLAGSYEQYF TGCGCCAGCAGCTTGGCGGGCTCCTACGAGCAGTACTTC
NA TRBJ1-1 NA TRBV25-1 CASRASGVVEAFF TGTGCCAGCAGGGCATCAGGGGTGGTTGAAGCTTTCTTT
NA TRBJ1-2 once TRBV4-1 CASSQVGGSYGYTF TGCGCCAGCAGCCAAGTAGGGGGGAGCTATGGCTACACCTTC
NA TRBJ2-7 NA TRBV11-1 CASSLTRASSYEQYF TGTGCCAGCAGCCTAACCCGCGCAAGCTCCTACGAGCAGTACTTC
TRBD2 TRBJ2-3 NA TRBV19 CASSNPMGGDTQYF TGTGCCAGTAGTAACCCCATGGGAGGGGATACGCAGTATTTT
NA TRBJ2-7 once TRBV9 CASSVAPRAYEQYF TGTGCCAGCAGCGTAGCTCCCAGGGCCTACGAGCAGTACTTC
NA TRBJ2-3 NA TRBV7-9 CASSPSGIWRTDTQYF TGTGCCAGCAGCCCATCAGGGATTTGGAGGACAGATACGCAGTATTTT
NA TRBJ1-6 NA TRBV27 CASSSPSPGGSPLHF TGTGCCAGCAGTTCTCCTTCCCCCGGGGGCTCACCCCTCCACTTT